This TCR beta chain was sequenced for a study of blood T cell repertoires in COVID-19. Whole-study context: Sites in the United States, Italy and Spain provided acute and convalescent COVID-19 samples. PBMCs, B-cell-depleted T cells, or T cells provided the cDNA or gDNA that made up the material.

Study processing details: Researchers report that nucleated cell counts were estimated from reference gene primer amplification. Data came from immunoSEQ multiplex PCR; TCRdb stores just in-frame clones and leaves some out. V and J calls plus clone size are reproduced from that table; the DNA served to infer D and trimming. This sample yields about 77,000 clones, of which 80% are seen a single time; more than 4% belongs to the top ten. V was pared by 3 bases and J by 2 bases, with 16 bases between. The germline gives CDR1 LNHDA, CDR2 SQIVND (reference sequence). This CDR3 is built from 17 residues. The V and J genes are TRBV19 and TRBJ2-2; weak D call: TRBD1 (5 bases). This TCR was sampled from a woman aged 70-85 years with acute or convalescent COVID-19. Specimen: peripheral blood. The CDR3 nucleotides are TGTGCCAGTAGTATTTCTAAGGACATGCCAAACACCGGGGAGCTGTTTTTT. It specifies CASSISKDMPNTGELFF.